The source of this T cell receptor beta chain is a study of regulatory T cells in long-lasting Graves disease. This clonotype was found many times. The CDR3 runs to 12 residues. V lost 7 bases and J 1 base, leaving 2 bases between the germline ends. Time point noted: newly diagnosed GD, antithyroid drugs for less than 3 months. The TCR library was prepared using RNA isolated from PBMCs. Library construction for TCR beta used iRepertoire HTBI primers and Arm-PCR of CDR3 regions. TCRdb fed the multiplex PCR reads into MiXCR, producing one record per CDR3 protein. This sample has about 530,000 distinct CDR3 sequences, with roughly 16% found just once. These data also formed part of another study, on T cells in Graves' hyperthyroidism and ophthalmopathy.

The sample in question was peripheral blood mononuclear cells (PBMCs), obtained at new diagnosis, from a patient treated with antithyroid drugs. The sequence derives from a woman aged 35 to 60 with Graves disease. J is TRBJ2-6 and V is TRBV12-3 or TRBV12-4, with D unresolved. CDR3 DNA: TGTGCCAGCACGTCTGGGGCCAACGTCCTGACTTTC. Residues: CASTSGANVLTF.